The entry below describes one T cell receptor beta chain. Antigen: not known. The data were taken from a study of Ad26.COV2.S vaccination and SARS-CoV-2 variants. Overall study results and limits: Participants given vaccine showed non-spike TCR breadth similar to that of placebo recipients. Higher spike-specific TCR breadth was found in vaccine recipients than in placebo recipients.

Treatment given: around 19 received Ad26.COV2.S at low or high dose, single or two shots; several received placebo; per-sample allocation not given. Sampling happened 63 days after the first vaccine or placebo injection. In the vaccine, an Ad26 vector expressed the SARS-CoV-2 spike of the Wuhan strain. The assay was immunoSEQ multiplex PCR, and TCRdb's table has in-frame clones only and misses some. The sample carries hundreds of thousands of clones, around 90% recorded once. V trimming: 5 bases; J trimming: 3 bases; junction bases outside the gene matches: 11. The germline V gene encodes CDR1 SGHRS and CDR2 YFSETQ. The CDR3 covers 16 residues.

The chain recombines TRBV5-1 with TRBJ2-7, with 10 bases matching TRBD1. The sequence came from a person aged 18-60 years who received the Ad26.COV2.S COVID-19 vaccine or a placebo. The material sequenced was peripheral blood, taken in a trial of Ad26.COV2.S vaccine versus placebo. Here the CDR3 reads CASRGEYGTGVYEQYF. CDR3 bases: TGCGCCAGCAGGGGAGAATACGGGACAGGGGTCTACGAGCAGTACTTC.